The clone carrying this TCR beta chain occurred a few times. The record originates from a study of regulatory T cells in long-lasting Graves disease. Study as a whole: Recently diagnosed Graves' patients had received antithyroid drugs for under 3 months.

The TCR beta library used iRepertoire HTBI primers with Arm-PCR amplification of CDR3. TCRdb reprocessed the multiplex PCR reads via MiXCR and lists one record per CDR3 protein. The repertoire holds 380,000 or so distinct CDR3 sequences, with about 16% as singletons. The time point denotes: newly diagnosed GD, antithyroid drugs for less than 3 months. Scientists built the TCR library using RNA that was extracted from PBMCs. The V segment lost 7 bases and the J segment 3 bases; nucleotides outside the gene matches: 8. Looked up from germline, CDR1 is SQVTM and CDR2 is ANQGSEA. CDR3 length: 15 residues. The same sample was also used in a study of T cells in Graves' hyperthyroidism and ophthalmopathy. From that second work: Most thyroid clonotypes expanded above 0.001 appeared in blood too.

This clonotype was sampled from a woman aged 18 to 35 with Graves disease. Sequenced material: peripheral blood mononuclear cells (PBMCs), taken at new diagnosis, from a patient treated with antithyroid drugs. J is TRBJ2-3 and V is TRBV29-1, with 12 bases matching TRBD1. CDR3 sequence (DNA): TGCAGCGCGCGGGGGACAGGGGGCGCGACAGATACGCAGTATTTT. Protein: CSARGTGGATDTQYF.